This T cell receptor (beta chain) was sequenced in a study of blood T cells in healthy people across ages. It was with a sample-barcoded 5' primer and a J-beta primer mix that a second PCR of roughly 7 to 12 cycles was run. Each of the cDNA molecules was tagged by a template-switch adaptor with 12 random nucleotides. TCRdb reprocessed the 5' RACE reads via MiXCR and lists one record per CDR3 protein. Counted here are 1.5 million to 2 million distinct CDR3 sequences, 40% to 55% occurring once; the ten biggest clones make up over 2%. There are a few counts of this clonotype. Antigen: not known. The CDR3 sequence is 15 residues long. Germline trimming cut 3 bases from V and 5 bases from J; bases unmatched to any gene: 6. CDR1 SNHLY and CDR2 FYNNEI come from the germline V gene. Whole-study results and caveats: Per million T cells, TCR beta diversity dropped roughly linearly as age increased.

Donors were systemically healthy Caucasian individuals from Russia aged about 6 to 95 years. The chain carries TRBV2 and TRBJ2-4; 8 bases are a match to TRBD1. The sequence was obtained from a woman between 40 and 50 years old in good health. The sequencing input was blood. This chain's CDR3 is CASSDVDRGQNIQYF. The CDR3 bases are TGTGCCAGCAGTGACGTCGACAGGGGCCAAAACATTCAGTACTTC.